The present TCR beta chain was sequenced within a study of PD-1 blockade in classical Hodgkin lymphoma. Findings and limits, study-wide: What drove the repertoire differences, possibly disease activity or prior therapy, has not been defined.

Time point defined: cycle 4 day 1 (C4D1), after five to seven weeks of nivolumab. Every patient experienced relapse after autologous stem cell transplantation, and brentuximab vedotin exposure varied. In regard to this clone: The antigen is not known.

Repertoires were generated with immunoSEQ multiplex PCR, while TCRdb's copy carries only in-frame clones and drops some. This sample has several thousand clones, with 87% found just once. The V end lost 0 bases, the J end lost 7 bases, and 5 bases lay between the germline ends. Germline V gene data show CDR1 as SGHRS and CDR2 as YFSETQ. CDR3 length equals 12 residues. The chain couples TRBV5-1 to TRBJ2-1, with D hard to call. The sequence came from a human donor with classical Hodgkin lymphoma. The input for sequencing was peripheral blood mononuclear cells (PBMCs), taken before the fourth cycle of nivolumab. The CDR3, as DNA: TGCGCCAGCAGCTTGGCTTTTAATGAGCAGTTCTTC. It yields the protein CASSLAFNEQFF.